The clone carrying this TCR beta chain has a count of ten or more. This sample is part of a study of early T cells in non-severe SARS-CoV-2 infection. The germline V and J ends were trimmed by 4 bases and 2 bases, with 18 bases remaining between them. CDR1 is SGHRS, CDR2 YFSETQ, per germline. This CDR3 is 16 amino acids long. Each CDR3 protein gets one entry after TCRdb re-called the 5' RACE reads with MiXCR. Counted here are 55,000 or so distinct CDR3 sequences, about 12% occurring once; the ten biggest clones make up about 1.4%. The chain recombines TRBV5-1 with TRBJ2-5; no clear D. The sample taken for sequencing was whole blood. The clonotype comes from an adult who was a healthcare worker with PCR-confirmed SARS-CoV-2 infection or an uninfected control (not recorded which). The CDR3 is CASSLASQMGQETQYF. As DNA, the CDR3 is TGCGCCAGCAGCCTCGCCAGTCAAATGGGTCAAGAGACCCAGTACTTC.